Below are 20 T cell receptor beta chains sequenced from a single sample in a study of cytomegalovirus exposure and HLA in healthy donors. The primer mix had 60 Vbeta and 13 Jbeta primers. Only in-frame clones appear in the TCRdb table, and some are missing; sequencing was by immunoSEQ multiplex PCR. The data hold roughly 190,000 clones, with roughly four fifths observed a single time. Sequences were obtained from PBMCs. The receptors here all came from a man younger than 30 in good health and CMV-seronegative.

The J gene is TRBJ2-5, the V gene TRBV2; 11 nucleotides line up with TRBD1. There are 15 residues in the CDR3. Germline CDR1 SNHLY, CDR2 FYNNEI. With V trimmed by 10 bases and J by 4 bases, 11 bases remained unmatched. The CDR3, as DNA: TGTGCCATCTCTAGGACAGGGGGCTTTGGAGAGACCCAGTACTTC. As protein: CAISRTGGFGETQYF.

The rearrangement uses TRBV27 and TRBJ2-5, with 9 nucleotides matching TRBD2. Unmatched junction bases numbered 9, after V lost 5 bases and J lost 5 bases. The length of the CDR3 is 15 residues. The germline CDR1 and CDR2 sequences are MNHEY and SMNVEV (reference sequence). The CDR3 reads CASSRGGLAFETQYF. The CDR3, as DNA: TGTGCCAGCAGTAGAGGCGGACTAGCGTTCGAGACCCAGTACTTC.

The V gene is TRBV13, the J gene TRBJ1-1; D is perhaps TRBD1 (5 bases). In germline, CDR1 is PRHDT, CDR2 FYEKMQ (reference sequence). Deletions cut 1 base from V and 1 base from J, with 7 bases between. The CDR3 is made up of 14 amino acids. The CDR3 region is CASSLEGQNTEAFF. CDR3 nucleotide sequence: TGTGCCAGCAGCTTAGAAGGACAGAACACTGAAGCTTTCTTT.

The chain recombines TRBV5-4 with TRBJ2-3; D is unclear. The germline V gene encodes CDR1 SGHNT and CDR2 YYREEE (reference sequence). V lost 2 bases to trimming and J lost 4 bases, with 8 bases between them. CDR3 length: 13 residues. CDR3 in DNA: TGTGCCAGCAGCTTCGAGAGATCAGATACGCAGTATTTT. It codes for CASSFERSDTQYF.

This clone was observed a few times. The V call is TRBV7-3, the J call TRBJ2-6, with 8 positions matching TRBD1. V gave up 3 bases and J gave up 2 bases; unmatched junction bases: 6. Germline V gene data show CDR1 as SGHTA and CDR2 as FQGTGA. The CDR3 is 17 residues long. CDR3 loop: CASSFGQGITGANVLTF. The CDR3 bases are TGTGCCAGCAGCTTCGGACAGGGTATCACTGGGGCCAACGTCCTGACTTTC.

V gene TRBV14 combines with J gene TRBJ2-7; TRBD2 agrees at 13 bases. The CDR3 loop spans 18 amino acids. V gave up 4 bases and J gave up 6 bases; unmatched junction bases: 15. CDR1 is SGHDN, CDR2 FVKESK, per germline. The CDR3 DNA is TGTGCCAGCAGCCCACCGGGACTAGCGGGAACGATAGGGGTCGAGCAGTACTTC. Protein sequence: CASSPPGLAGTIGVEQYF.

V is TRBV11-2 and J is TRBJ2-2; D is possibly TRBD2 (5 bases). Germline-derived CDR1 and CDR2 are SGHAT and FQNNGV. The CDR3 contains 15 residues. V lost 0 bases and J 3 bases, leaving 8 bases between the germline ends. Here the CDR3 DNA reads TGTGCCAGCAGCTTAGATCGGGGTTACACCGGGGAGCTGTTTTTT. This encodes CASSLDRGYTGELFF.

The rearrangement links TRBV27 to TRBJ1-5; 10 positions match TRBD1. CDR1 MNHEY and CDR2 SMNVEV come from the germline V gene (reference sequence). CDR3 size: 15 residues. J was trimmed by 6 bases and V by 2 bases; bases with no gene match: 4. The CDR3 sequence: CASSLDRGPGQPQHF. CDR3 coding DNA: TGTGCCAGCAGTTTAGACAGGGGGCCAGGTCAGCCCCAGCATTTT.

CDR3 in DNA: TGTGCCAGCAGCGTGACAGCGGGGGGGCCGACAGATACGCAGTATTTT. Residues: CASSVTAGGPTDTQYF. The V call is TRBV9, the J call TRBJ2-3, with TRBD2 matching 10 bases. The germline V gene encodes CDR1 SGDLS and CDR2 YYNGEE. This CDR3 has 16 amino acids. J was trimmed by 3 bases and V by 2 bases; bases with no gene match: 6.

J is TRBJ2-5 and V is TRBV11-3, with 11 positions matching TRBD2. The ends lost 5 bases at V and 2 bases at J; junction bases unmatched: 7. CDR1 SGHNT and CDR2 YENEEA come from the germline V gene. This CDR3 is 16 amino acids long. CDR3 DNA: TGTGCCAGCAGCGTTGGGACTAGCGGACATCAAGAGACCCAGTACTTC. Translating gives CASSVGTSGHQETQYF.

J is TRBJ2-1 and V is TRBV30, with 12 bases that match TRBD2. V trimming: 4 bases; J trimming: 5 bases; junction bases outside the gene matches: 15. The CDR3 sequence is 18 residues long. The germline V gene encodes CDR1 GTSNPN and CDR2 SVGIG (reference sequence). The CDR3 DNA follows: TGTGCCTGGACCCGCTTCCTAGCGGGAGGGACCAAGAACAATGAGCAGTTCTTC. Amino acids: CAWTRFLAGGTKNNEQFF.

This chain uses TRBV5-8 with TRBJ2-1; maybe TRBD1 (7 bases). CDR1 and CDR2 from the germline V gene are SGHTS and YDEGEE. Trimming removed 0 bases from V and 7 bases from J, with 14 bases in between. The CDR3 runs 15 residues. The CDR3 bases are TGTGCCAGCAGCTTGGGTCAGGGGGGTTATAATGAGCAGTTCTTC. Its protein product is CASSLGQGGYNEQFF.

This rearrangement joins TRBV5-6 to TRBJ2-2; TRBD1 matches at 7 bases. In germline, CDR1 is SGHDT, CDR2 YYEEEE. The CDR3 is 16 residues long. V lost 1 base to trimming and J lost 3 bases; unmatched junction nucleotides: 6. The CDR3: CASSLRQGSYTGELFF. CDR3 in DNA: TGTGCCAGCAGCTTGAGACAGGGCTCCTACACCGGGGAGCTGTTTTTT.

The chain uses TRBV5-6 and TRBJ1-2; 8 nucleotides agree with TRBD1. V gave up 4 bases and J gave up 3 bases; unmatched junction bases: 2. Germline V gene lookup returns CDR1 SGHDT and CDR2 YYEEEE. This CDR3 has 13 amino acids. In DNA form, the CDR3 reads TGTGCCAGCAGCAGGACAGGGTACTATGGCTACACCTTC. It codes for CASSRTGYYGYTF.

Comment on this clone: Other DNA sequences in the sample encode the same CDR3. This chain connects TRBV7-9 to TRBJ1-1, with 12 bases that match TRBD1. Per the germline V gene, CDR1 is SEHNR and CDR2 is FQNEAQ (reference sequence). J lost 5 bases, V lost 3 bases, and 1 base had no gene match. CDR3 length: 14 amino acids. The CDR3 DNA is TGTGCCAGCAGCTTGGGACAGGGGGCAACTGAAGCTTTCTTT. Residues: CASSLGQGATEAFF.

CDR3 region: CASSLNRGRASPLHF. For the CDR3, the DNA is TGTGCCAGCAGCTTAAACAGGGGGCGAGCTTCACCCCTCCACTTT. The chain employs TRBV5-8 and TRBJ1-6; 9 nucleotides line up with TRBD1. Germline values: CDR1 SGHTS, CDR2 YDEGEE. This CDR3 region has 15 residues. J lost 9 bases, V lost 2 bases, and 6 bases had no gene match.

This clone appeared once. The chain is built from TRBV7-9 and TRBJ2-5, with D perhaps matching TRBD2 (6 bases). CDR1 and CDR2 from the germline V gene are SEHNR and FQNEAQ (reference sequence). V was trimmed by 4 bases and J by 3 bases, leaving 15 bases between them. This CDR3 spans 15 amino acids. The CDR3 reads CASSSYRDSEETQYF. As DNA, the CDR3 is TGTGCCAGCAGCTCCTACCGGGACTCAGAAGAGACCCAGTACTTC.

This sequence joins TRBV7-2 and TRBJ2-1; D is uncertain. The V and J ends lost 2 bases and 6 bases respectively, with 8 bases between them. The CDR3 covers 13 residues. Germline assignment: CDR1 SGHTA and CDR2 FQGNSA. The CDR3, as DNA: TGTGCCAGCAGCTTACGAGGATTCAATGAGCAGTTCTTC. Protein: CASSLRGFNEQFF.

The genes are TRBV19 and TRBJ1-2; perhaps TRBD1 as D (5 bases). This CDR3 is built from 12 residues. V was clipped by 2 bases and J by 8 bases, with 9 bases between them. Germline CDR1 is LNHDA and CDR2 is SQIVND (reference sequence). CDR3 region: CASSITGRGYTF. CDR3 bases: TGTGCCAGTAGTATAACAGGACGGGGCTACACCTTC.

The chain recombines TRBV29-1 with TRBJ1-2; D remains unclear. Germline V gene sequence: CDR1 SQVTM, CDR2 ANQGSEA. CDR3 size: 9 residues. V was trimmed by 6 bases and J by 7 bases, leaving 6 bases between them. The CDR3 region is CSVEGGYTF. CDR3 nucleotides: TGCAGCGTCGAGGGTGGCTACACCTTC.